This entry lists 20 T cell receptor beta chains sequenced from one sample in a study of neurological immune-mediated disorders. MiXCR, run by TCRdb on the 5' RACE reads, gives a single entry per CDR3 protein. The sample includes some 95,000 distinct CDR3 sequences, roughly 3.5% of them seen just once. The specimen was PBMCs. These receptor sequences come from a woman aged 18-29 years with multiple sclerosis.

At least ten counts were recorded for this clonotype. In DNA, the CDR3 is TGTGCCAGCAGCCGCGGCTCGGGGGCTGGGGAGACCCAGTACTTC. Its translation: CASSRGSGAGETQYF. The chain carries TRBV6-5 and TRBJ2-5, with D tentatively TRBD1 or TRBD2 (6 bases each). This CDR3 has 15 amino acids. Trimming removed 6 bases from V and 5 bases from J, with 19 bases in between. The V gene's germline CDR1 is MNHEY and CDR2 SVGAGI.

This clonotype was observed many times. V gene TRBV6-6 combines with J gene TRBJ2-7; 7 positions agree with TRBD2. The length of the CDR3 is 14 residues. J gave up 3 bases and V 2 bases, and 4 bases lay outside the gene matches. The germline gives CDR1 MNHNY, CDR2 SVGAGI (reference sequence). The CDR3 is CASSYAGDRYEQYF. The CDR3 DNA reads TGTGCCAGCAGTTACGCGGGGGATCGCTACGAGCAGTACTTC.

This clonotype was observed many times. The chain recombines TRBV5-5 with TRBJ2-1; maybe TRBD2 (6 bases). Germline lookup yields CDR1 SGHKS and CDR2 YYEKEE (reference sequence). The CDR3 spans 14 residues. Trimming cost V 2 bases and J 7 bases, with 13 bases left between them. CDR3 loop: CASSFWGGTNEQFF. CDR3 DNA sequence: TGTGCCAGCAGCTTTTGGGGAGGCACGAATGAGCAGTTCTTC. The variable domain in full, with the rest retrieved from reference TRBV5-5 and TRBJ2-1, is DAGVTQSPTHLIKTRGQQVTLRCSPISGHKSVSWYQQVLGQGPQFIFQYYEKEERGRGNFPDRFSARQFPNYSSELNVNALLLGDSALYLCASSFWGGTNEQFFGPGTRLTVL.

This clonotype has at least ten counts. The rearrangement uses TRBV28 and TRBJ1-1; no definite D call. Germline CDR1 MDHEN, CDR2 SYDVKM. Trimming stripped 6 bases from V and 0 bases from J, with 8 bases between. The CDR3 is 13 amino acids. CDR3 amino acids: CASRDGVNTEAFF. The DNA of the CDR3 is TGTGCCAGCAGGGACGGGGTGAACACTGAAGCTTTCTTT.

This clonotype was seen many times. DNA for the CDR3: TGCAGTGCTAGAGACCGTCCCCTTGAGCAGTTCTTC. This gives the protein CSARDRPLEQFF. The chain has TRBV20-1 and TRBJ2-1; no clear D gene. Trimming pared 0 bases from V and 9 bases from J, leaving 9 bases between. Germline lookup yields CDR1 DFQATT and CDR2 SNEGSKA (reference sequence). The CDR3 length is 12 residues.

This clonotype has a count of ten or more. The J gene is TRBJ2-3, the V gene TRBV27, with D unresolved. CDR1 is MNHEY and CDR2 is SMNVEV in the germline V gene (reference sequence). Trimming cost V 2 bases and J 2 bases, with 5 bases left between them. This CDR3 spans 13 amino acids. CDR3 sequence (DNA): TGTGCCAGCAGTTTAGTAACCACAGATACGCAGTATTTT. The encoded protein is CASSLVTTDTQYF.

The table lists this clonotype with many counts. The chain joins TRBV7-2 to TRBJ1-2; a weak D match, TRBD1 (6 bases). Germline assignment: CDR1 SGHTA and CDR2 FQGNSA. The V and J ends lost 4 bases and 8 bases respectively, with 14 bases between them. CDR3 size: 13 residues. The CDR3 DNA is TGTGCCAGCAGCTCGGGGACATCTCTCGGCTACACCTTC. This translates into CASSSGTSLGYTF.

This clonotype was observed many times. The chain links TRBV11-2 to TRBJ2-5; 10 nucleotides align to TRBD2. V gave up 3 bases and J gave up 5 bases; unmatched junction bases: 12. This CDR3 region has 17 residues. The V gene's germline CDR1 is SGHAT and CDR2 FQNNGV. The CDR3: CASSFLAGALSRETQYF. CDR3 nucleotide sequence: TGTGCCAGCAGCTTCCTAGCGGGAGCATTGTCTCGGGAGACCCAGTACTTC.

The sample holds many counts of this clonotype. The chain couples TRBV20-1 to TRBJ2-7; the D gene is possibly TRBD2 (5 bases). Germline V gene sequence: CDR1 DFQATT, CDR2 SNEGSKA (reference sequence). This CDR3 spans 12 amino acids. CDR3 nucleotide sequence: TGCAGCCCCCGGGGAAGAGGGTACGAGCAGTACTTC. Encoded protein: CSPRGRGYEQYF.

This clonotype was counted many times. This rearrangement joins TRBV24-1 to TRBJ2-2; a weak D match, TRBD1 (6 bases). There are 16 residues in the CDR3. Looked up from germline, CDR1 is KGHDR and CDR2 is SFDVKD. With 3 bases removed from V and 2 bases from J, the gap between germline ends came to 12 bases. This CDR3 reads CATSDPDRPNTGELFF. The CDR3, as DNA: TGTGCCACCAGTGATCCAGACAGGCCCAACACCGGGGAGCTGTTTTTT.

This clonotype occurred many times. This chain uses TRBV4-1 with TRBJ1-6; D remains ambiguous. The CDR3 consists of 13 residues. The V gene's germline CDR1 is MGHRA and CDR2 YSYEKL. Trimming removed 1 base at V and 5 bases at J, with 3 bases between. Written as DNA, the CDR3 is TGCGCCAGCAGCCAAGCCGATAATTCACCCCTCCACTTT. It specifies CASSQADNSPLHF.

This clonotype was observed at least ten times. The CDR3 DNA is TGCGCCAGCAGCCCTAAGACGGTGAACACTGAAGCTTTCTTT. Amino acid sequence: CASSPKTVNTEAFF. The J gene is TRBJ1-1, the V gene TRBV5-1; D not certain. The CDR3 covers 14 residues. V lost 4 bases, J lost 0 bases, and 10 bases lay in between. Per the germline V gene, CDR1 is SGHRS and CDR2 is YFSETQ.

This clonotype was observed at least ten times. The V call is TRBV10-3, the J call TRBJ2-5, with a tentative D call TRBD2 (5 bases). The CDR3 contains 14 residues. Between the trimmed V and J ends, which lost 7 bases and 5 bases, there was a span of 17 bases. Germline V gives CDR1 ENHRY, CDR2 SYGVKD. The CDR3, as DNA: TGTGCCATCACCGAGACGGGGTATGGGGAGACCCAGTACTTC. This translates into CAITETGYGETQYF.

Many counts were recorded for this clonotype. The J gene is TRBJ1-3, the V gene TRBV20-1; D unresolved. The CDR3 runs 13 residues. Germline V gene data show CDR1 as DFQATT and CDR2 as SNEGSKA (reference sequence). The V end was cut by 6 bases, the J end by 4 bases, with 13 bases between. Here the CDR3 reads CSALVAGGNTIYF. The CDR3 region has the DNA TGCAGTGCCCTGGTGGCGGGAGGAAACACCATATATTTT.

This clonotype was observed at least ten times. The gene calls are TRBV20-1 and TRBJ2-4; D is unclear. The CDR3 sequence is 11 residues long. From germline, CDR1 is DFQATT and CDR2 SNEGSKA (reference sequence). The germline V and J ends were trimmed by 1 base and 4 bases, with 2 bases remaining between them. CDR3 bases: TGCAGTGCTAGAGTGAAAAACATTCAGTACTTC. It is translated as CSARVKNIQYF.

This clonotype occurred many times. This chain links TRBV28 with TRBJ2-1, with 7 nucleotides matching TRBD1. The CDR3 loop spans 15 amino acids. Germline values: CDR1 MDHEN, CDR2 SYDVKM. After removal of 3 bases from V and 7 bases from J, the junction contained 9 bases not matched to a gene. The CDR3, as DNA: TGTGCCAGCAGTTTTACACAGGGGAGAAGGAATGAGCAGTTCTTC. Translated: CASSFTQGRRNEQFF.

This clonotype was detected ten times or more. The chain couples TRBV20-1 to TRBJ2-7, with 10 bases lining up with TRBD2. The CDR3 runs 15 residues. CDR1 and CDR2 (germline): DFQATT, SNEGSKA (reference sequence). With 2 bases clipped from V and 1 base from J, the junction kept 5 bases outside the gene matches. CDR3 bases: TGCAGTGCTAGATTCACTAGCGGGAATTCCTACGAGCAGTACTTC. As protein: CSARFTSGNSYEQYF.

This clonotype was detected only a few times. The CDR3 region is CASSHPGQGAGGEQYF. The CDR3 region has the DNA TGTGCCAGCAGTCACCCCGGACAGGGGGCCGGAGGGGAGCAGTACTTC. The rearrangement joins TRBV6-5 to TRBJ2-7; 11 nucleotides align to TRBD1. The V gene's germline CDR1 is MNHEY and CDR2 SVGAGI. V lost 5 bases to trimming and J lost 7 bases; unmatched junction nucleotides: 13. The CDR3 totals 16 residues.

This clonotype was counted many times. The CDR3 coding sequence is TGTGCCAGCAGCTTAAATCGGGGGAACACAGATACGCAGTATTTT. It yields the protein CASSLNRGNTDTQYF. The J gene is TRBJ2-3, the V gene TRBV7-2; D may be TRBD2 (6 bases). CDR1 and CDR2 (germline): SGHTA, FQGNSA. The CDR3 is made up of 15 amino acids. The V end lost 2 bases, the J end lost 2 bases, and 11 bases lay between the germline ends.

In this sample, this clonotype turned up many times. V and J are TRBV5-1 and TRBJ1-1; 12 positions match TRBD1. V lost 5 bases to trimming and J lost 7 bases; unmatched junction nucleotides: 15. The CDR3 consists of 17 residues. CDR1 is SGHRS and CDR2 is YFSETQ in the germline V gene. The CDR3 protein is CASSRGQGAIGKDEAFF. The CDR3 DNA sequence: TGCGCCAGCAGTCGGGGACAGGGGGCGATCGGGAAGGATGAAGCTTTCTTT. Variable domain in full (rest from reference TRBV5-1 and TRBJ1-1): KAGVTQTPRYLIKTRGQQVTLSCSPISGHRSVSWYQQTPGQGLQFLFEYFSETQRNKGNFPGRFSGRQFSNSRSEMNVSTLELGDSALYLCASSRGQGAIGKDEAFFGQGTRLTVV.